This T cell receptor (beta chain) was captured in a study of blood T cell repertoires in COVID-19. Overall study: PBMCs, B-cell-depleted T cells, or T cells were the source of the cDNA or gDNA that made up the material.

The CDR3 extends over 17 amino acids. Germline-derived CDR1 and CDR2 are SNHLY and FYNNEI. J was trimmed by 2 bases and V by 1 base; bases with no gene match: 10. Original methodology: Amplification of reference gene primers provided the estimated nucleated cell counts. Repertoires were generated with immunoSEQ multiplex PCR, while TCRdb's copy carries only in-frame clones and drops some. D and trimming were read from the DNA, whereas the V and J calls and clone size are those reported in that table. In the table there are fewer than 350,000 clones, 86% of which are singletons. This sequence was found in an older woman with COVID-19, enrolled during active disease. The chain combines TRBV2 with TRBJ1-2, with TRBD1 identical over 7 bases. Sample: peripheral blood. CDR3 coding DNA: TGTGCCAGCAGTGAAGTCGAGGACAGGCAGGGGAACTATGGCTACACCTTC. This codes for CASSEVEDRQGNYGYTF. The whole variable domain, filled in from reference TRBV2 and TRBJ1-2, reads EPEVTQTPSHQVTQMGQEVILRCVPISNHLYFYWYRQILGQKVEFLVSFYNNEISEKSEIFDDQFSVERPDGSNFTLKIRSTKLEDSAMYFCASSEVEDRQGNYGYTFGSGTRLTVV.